This T cell receptor beta chain stems from a study of cytomegalovirus exposure and HLA in healthy donors. This CDR3 is 13 amino acids long. Germline CDR1 MNHNS, CDR2 SASEGT. Losses at the gene ends were 7 bases for V and 3 bases for J; bases not matched to a gene: 1. 60 Vbeta and 13 Jbeta primers were used in PCR. Repertoires were generated with immunoSEQ multiplex PCR, while TCRdb's copy carries only in-frame clones and drops some. The sample records approximately 100,000 clones, about 75% being singletons. As for the donors, each was a healthy bone marrow donor. The sequence came from a man aged 50-60 years in good health and CMV-seronegative. Sequencing was carried out using PBMCs. The chain combines TRBV6-1 with TRBJ2-3; the match to TRBD2 covers 10 bases. Here the CDR3 DNA reads TGTGCCAGCATGACTAGCGGGACAGATACGCAGTATTTT. Encoded protein: CASMTSGTDTQYF.